The T cell receptor (beta chain) under discussion was sequenced for a study of cytomegalovirus exposure and HLA in healthy donors (TCRdb year 2017). Regarding the study in general: In an earlier analysis of several hundred of the donors, approximately 260 Gb of sequence data and about 110 million unique TCR beta sequences from roughly 190 million T cells were reported. An early release covering about 600 HLA-typed donors comprised 250 to 350 gigabases of sequencing data and 85 million to 100 million unique TCR sequences. Among the roughly 410 genotyped donors, 75% to 90% belonged to the genetic ancestry cluster associated with self-reported Caucasian donors. The study was designed to test whether signatures of past pathogen exposure could be identified by cataloging public T cell receptors. Using immunosequencing, the study profiled T cell repertoires from some 670 subjects and related those repertoires to cytomegalovirus serostatus. Along with the approximately 700-subject first cohort, a separate validation cohort of over a hundred different subjects was used. The study combined high-throughput TCR immunosequencing, statistical association of individual TCRs with disease status, and machine learning to predict cytomegalovirus infection status. A later analysis re-examined previously published TCR beta repertoires from several hundred donors and added high-resolution HLA genotyping to investigate patterns of TCR occurrence. The later analysis used no new phenotypic data to find candidate immune exposures, relying instead on TCR beta sequences and their occurrence across donors. In an earlier analysis of 587 of the donors, high-throughput TCR beta sequencing was used to judge whether each TCR beta V gene segment behaved as functional or pseudogenic. Donor age, sex, ethnicity and CMV serostatus were collected together with the repertoire data. A later genetic analysis used genome-wide SNP genotypes for about three fifths of the roughly 700 donors, treating that subset as a discovery cohort. All discovery cohort repertoires had been generated using a single sequencing platform. Class I and class II HLA loci were covered by the typing at four-digit resolution. The number of donors typed differed by locus, with roughly 620-630 for A, B, C, DRB1 and DQB1, around 500 for DQA1, 600 to 610 for DPA1, and approximately 470 for DPB1. Five DR-DQ haplotypes were handled as single units for association and clustering, since linkage in the cohort was strong. Among about 400 genotyped donors of the cohort, an average of about 240,000 unique TCR beta nucleotide sequences was sequenced per donor, of which 15% to 20% were non-productive.

What the research found in general, with its limitations: In a later analysis, HLA-associated TCR beta chains showed more clonal expansion and lower generation probabilities than non-associated chains that were equally common. The classifier was reported to diagnose cytomegalovirus status with high specificity and sensitivity in both the original cohort and the validation cohort. The cohort was sequenced for TCR beta chains only, and without alpha or paired-chain data the features that could be detected were limited. Most TCR sequences were seen in very few donors, while some public TCRs were found in many individuals. Because some donors lacked HLA typing at each locus, the association tests relied only on the typed subset. The sequencing pipeline was judged likely to have produced a cluster of highly shared sequence variants as a technical artifact. The study gave a list of over 150 TCR beta chains associated with cytomegalovirus. Linkage disequilibrium might explain the correlated functional status among segregating V segments, but an unknown experimental factor could not be ruled out. A later analysis associated 17,000 or so TCR beta sequences with specific HLA alleles at a false discovery rate of 0.05. In an earlier analysis of approximately 600 of the donors, most TCR beta V segments were observed in productive rearrangements about 90% or about 30% of the time, broadly matching IMGT annotations. A later analysis found that TCR association rates varied across HLA loci, with DRB1 alleles showing the most associated TCRs and HLA-C alleles the fewest. Because counts were too low, roughly 18 rarely observed V segments, including chromosome 9 orphons, were left out of the earlier analysis of over 550 of the donors. In a later genetic analysis, fewer N-insertions in productive TCRs were reported among donors in an Asian-associated ancestry cluster than the approximately 670-donor mean. The presence/absence analyses assumed that sequencing depth was roughly uniform across donors, and that assumption may not be true. In a later genetic analysis, a missense DCLRE1C variant was associated with V-gene and J-gene trimming of TCR beta chains, and the association was replicated in an independent cohort. It was suggested by the authors that the approach could potentially be generalized to other disease states and immunological phenotypes. The 87-base-pair reads could not distinguish some IMGT-functional V segments, including TRBV6-2 and TRBV6-3, so those segments were excluded. A further reported finding was that TCR beta sequences accurately predicted the HLA-A and HLA-B alleles for most subjects in the first cohort. According to a later analysis, parvovirus B19, influenza, CMV and Epstein-Barr virus appeared linked to several top co-occurrence clusters. Strong co-occurrence of HLA alleles, especially DR and DQ, made assigning TCR associations to individual alleles difficult. A later analysis found that most CMV-associated TCR beta chains appeared HLA-restricted, with HLA associations seemingly driven largely by CMV exposure. Immune exposure information for the cohort was limited to CMV serostatus. A few of the identified cytomegalovirus-associated TCR beta chains were confirmed in vitro to be specific for cytomegalovirus antigens.

The cohort was made up of 666 healthy bone marrow donors. Cohort members were all nominally healthy when sampled, although unrecorded immune exposures were likely present. The donor tested CMV seronegative, placing the donor among the 352 seronegative members of the cohort. Every donor gave a peripheral blood sample, and the peripheral blood mononuclear cells from that sample were used for TCR beta sequencing. The Qiagen DNeasy Blood Extraction Kit was used to extract genomic DNA from the blood cell samples. Remarks on this clone: This receptor's antigen is unknown. Base quality data are lacking; no much larger clone is found one base away.

Library preparation used the immunoSEQ multiplex PCR assay. For the multiplex PCR, a mixture combining 60 forward primers for TCR Vbeta segments and 13 reverse primers for TCR Jbeta segments was used. A multiplex PCR assay on genomic DNA amplified the CDR3 region of rearranged TCR beta genes. The amplified TCR beta libraries were sequenced on the Illumina HiSeq System as 87-base-pair reads. As for the original processing: A later analysis counted about 80 million unique TCR beta chains across the 666 repertoires, and approximately 11 million of these chains were shared by at least two donors. Raw reads were error-corrected and collapsed into unique sequences with a nearest-neighbor algorithm that merged closely related sequences to remove PCR and sequencing errors. CDR3 sequences were aligned to IMGT reference sequences to assign V, D and J gene segments. For a sequence to be retained, a match of at least six nucleotides was required to both a V gene segment and a J gene segment. A rearrangement was called productive if the CDR3 had no stop codons and remained in frame with V and J, and every other rearrangement was called non-productive. CDR3 was defined by IMGT convention, running from the second conserved V-encoded cysteine to the conserved J-encoded phenylalanine. The earlier analysis of 550 to 650 of the donors excluded any sequence lacking an unambiguous match to a single V gene segment. In an earlier analysis of 587 of the donors, a V segment was called functional when productive rearrangements were above 56.7%, and segregating when the standard deviation between donors exceeded 5%. To diagnose cytomegalovirus status from the catalog of TCR beta chain sequences, a statistical classification framework was built. A later analysis assigned V and J genes by comparing TCR nucleotide sequences with IMGT/GENE-DB human TR gene sequences. In a later analysis, CDR3 sequences and most-parsimonious VDJ recombination scenarios were assigned using the TCRdist pipeline. In a later analysis, each TCR beta chain was defined by its CDR3 amino acid sequence together with its V-gene family, and reads lacking a unique V-gene family were excluded. A later analysis removed 500 to 600 highly shared, low-generation-probability nucleotide sequences to deal with suspected cross-contamination and a sequencing artifact. In a later analysis, a clonal expansion index for each public chain was calculated from normalized within-repertoire ranks of inferred template counts. In a later analysis, generation probabilities were computed using a VDJ recombination model fitted to out-of-frame rearrangements, and the results were checked against IGoR. In a later analysis, hypergeometric tests were used to score TCR-TCR, TCR-HLA and TCR-CMV co-occurrence, with a repertoire-size bias correction applied to TCR pairs. To estimate false discovery rates, a later analysis permuted the HLA or CMV assignments 20 times. In a later analysis, co-occurring TCRs were grouped with DBSCAN, and TCRdist sequence similarity was added when clustering was performed within HLA-allele-positive subsets. For co-occurrence clustering, repertoires with fewer than 30,000 or more than 120,000 public chains were excluded, along with about five repertoires with anomalous nucleotide sharing. TCRdb retrieved this table from immuneACCESS and kept in-frame rearrangements only. Not all clones are present; in checked studies, unresolved V genes account for under half, and no reason is known for the remainder. V, J and clone size are taken as reported in that table, and D and trimming were inferred from the DNA itself. This sample holds about 200,000 clones; around 82% were observed only once. The ten top clones hold nearly 3% of the sample.

The germline V gene gives CDR1 as SGHTA and CDR2 as FQGNSA. Counted from cysteine to phenylalanine, this CDR3 has 15 amino acids. The entry retains the CDR3 DNA only, 45 bases that are in frame from base 1. V is cut by 3 bases and J by 6 bases, and the space between the germline ends is 15 bases. This clonotype was sampled from a woman aged 25 to 45 in good health and CMV-seronegative. The chain is made from TRBV7-2 and TRBJ1-5; the D segment could be TRBD1, given 6 matching bases. Sequenced material: PBMCs. The DNA is TGTGCCAGCAGCTTCGCCCGAGCAGGGGTTCAGCCCCAGCATTTT. This yields the protein CASSFARAGVQPQHF.